Described below is a single T cell receptor (beta chain) sequence and its context. Its antigen remains unidentified. This entry is derived from a study of shared clonotypes between healthy human individuals. Study conclusions and caveats: Even with large depth, rarefaction showed that sorted-subset sequencing was incomplete. A few donors had around 5% of their naive CD4 clonotypes in common.

Naive CD8 cells lacked CD45RO, underwent positive selection for CCR7 and left out terminally differentiated effector memory CD45RA+ cells. The CDR3 is made up of 19 amino acids. Germline CDR1 reads MNHNS; CDR2 reads SASEGT. J gave up 3 bases and V 4 bases, and 18 bases lay outside the gene matches. Each cell subset's genomic DNA was divided evenly among several immunoSEQ plates. Data came from immunoSEQ multiplex PCR; TCRdb stores just in-frame clones and leaves some out. The sample includes hundreds of thousands of clones, about 96% seen only once; the top ten take roughly 0.1%. This clonotype originated in a woman aged 25-40 years in good health. The rearrangement joins TRBV6-1 to TRBJ1-5, with 7 nucleotides matching TRBD1. What was sequenced was naive CD8+ T cells sorted from blood. The chain's CDR3 is CASSGFGGGEDDDNQPQHF. The DNA for the CDR3 is TGTGCCAGCAGTGGTTTCGGAGGGGGCGAGGATGATGACAATCAGCCCCAGCATTTT.